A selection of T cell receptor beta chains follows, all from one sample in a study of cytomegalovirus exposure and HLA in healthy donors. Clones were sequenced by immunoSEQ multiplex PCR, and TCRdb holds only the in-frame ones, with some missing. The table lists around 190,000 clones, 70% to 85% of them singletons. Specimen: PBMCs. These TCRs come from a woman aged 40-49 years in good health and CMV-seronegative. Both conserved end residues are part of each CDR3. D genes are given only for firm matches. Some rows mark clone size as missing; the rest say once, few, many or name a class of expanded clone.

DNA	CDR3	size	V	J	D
TGCGCCAGCAGCAGGGACAGGAACTCTGGAAACACCATATATTTT	CASSRDRNSGNTIYF	-	TRBV5-1	TRBJ1-3	TRBD1
TGTGCCAGCAGCAGCCTGACAGGGTGGGGCTACACCTTC	CASSSLTGWGYTF	once	TRBV9	TRBJ1-2	TRBD1
TGTGCCTGGAGCAAGGACAGGGATAACGCAGGGGCCAACGTCCTGACTTTC	CAWSKDRDNAGANVLTF	-	TRBV30	TRBJ2-6	TRBD1
TGTGCCAGTAGTATCTTGGTGGGACAGGGGTCCTACGAGCAGTACTTC	CASSILVGQGSYEQYF	-	TRBV19	TRBJ2-7	TRBD1
TGTGCCAGCAGTCCGACGGTGGGGCCGGATGTCTACGAGCAGTACTTC	CASSPTVGPDVYEQYF	-	TRBV28	TRBJ2-7	-
TGTGCCAGCAGCGCCCGACAGGGGGAGACCCAGTACTTC	CASSARQGETQYF	-	TRBV9	TRBJ2-5	TRBD1
TGCGCCAGCAGCTTGGGACATCGCTATGGCTACACCTTC	CASSLGHRYGYTF	few	TRBV5-1	TRBJ1-2	-
TGTGCCATCAGTGAGTCGGGCTTTGATGGCTACACCTTC	CAISESGFDGYTF	-	TRBV10-3	TRBJ1-2	-
TGCGCCAGCAGCTTGTTACCTAGCGGCTCCTACGAGCAGTACTTC	CASSLLPSGSYEQYF	few	TRBV5-1	TRBJ2-7	TRBD2
TGTGCCAGCAGCGTTTCCGGGACAAGTAATCAGCCCCAGCATTTT	CASSVSGTSNQPQHF	-	TRBV9	TRBJ1-5	-
TGCGCCAGCAGCCAAGACGTCACATATTATGAGCCCCAGCATTTT	CASSQDVTYYEPQHF	-	TRBV4-1	TRBJ1-5	-
TGTGCCAGCAGCGCAACCACTTCACGTCAGGGTTCACCGTATTTT	CASSATTSRQGSPYF	-	TRBV9	TRBJ2-3	-
TGTGCCAGCAGTTACAGGGGAACCGGGGAGCTGTTTTTT	CASSYRGTGELFF	-	TRBV6-5	TRBJ2-2	-
TGTGCCAGCAGCCTCGGGACAGGTGCGAATGGCTACACCTTC	CASSLGTGANGYTF	once	TRBV5-5	TRBJ1-2	TRBD1
TGTGCCAGTAGTATAGACACCGGTAGCAATCAGCCCCAGCATTTT	CASSIDTGSNQPQHF	-	TRBV19	TRBJ1-5	-